Shown below are 29 T cell receptor beta chains from a single sample sequenced in a study of T cells after yellow fever vaccination. TCRdb reanalysed the 5' RACE reads using MiXCR and keeps one entry per CDR3 protein. The sample comprises about 310,000 distinct CDR3 sequences, around 4% of which are singletons, and less than 25% rests with the top ten. This material consisted of PBMCs, taken on the day of the yellow fever booster vaccination. The receptors derive from a man younger than 35 who received the YFV17D yellow fever vaccine.

This clonotype showed up many times. The rearrangement uses TRBV5-5 and TRBJ1-1; no clear D gene. CDR1 is SGHKS and CDR2 is YYEKEE in the germline V gene (reference sequence). V shed 0 bases and J shed 2 bases, with 8 bases lying between them. This CDR3 has 14 residues. The CDR3 nucleotides are TGTGCCAGCAGCTTGGTAGGTAGTAACACTGAAGCTTTCTTT. It is translated as CASSLVGSNTEAFF.

About this clonotype: The junction departs from germline at one end; a sequencing error may be responsible. The chain couples TRBV24-1 to TRBJ1-1, with 7 bases matching TRBD1. CDR3 size: 16 residues. Germline assignment: CDR1 KGHDR and CDR2 SFDVKD. The CDR3 nucleotides are TGTGCCACCAGTGATTGGGGGGGACAGAGCCGACGGGGTATAATCTTT. Protein product: CATSDWGGQSRRGIIF.

This clonotype occurred many times. V usage is TRBV5-1 and J usage is TRBJ1-1; D is unresolved. Trimming removed 0 bases at V and 0 bases at J, with 12 bases between. The CDR3 sequence is 16 residues long. The germline gives CDR1 SGHRS, CDR2 YFSETQ. CDR3 DNA sequence: TGCGCCAGCAGCTTGGGGTCCCCTAGGGTGAACACTGAAGCTTTCTTT. This gives the protein CASSLGSPRVNTEAFF.

This clonotype was observed a few times. The chain uses TRBV12-3 or TRBV12-4 and TRBJ1-4; D not resolved. V lost 7 bases and J 3 bases, leaving 15 bases between the germline ends. The CDR3 length is 15 residues. The CDR3 here is CASTFSWSANEKLFF. Written as DNA, the CDR3 is TGTGCCAGCACTTTTTCCTGGTCCGCTAATGAAAAACTGTTTTTT.

At least ten counts were recorded for this clonotype. This chain connects TRBV20-1 to TRBJ2-3; D perhaps matches TRBD2 (5 bases). The germline V and J ends were trimmed by 4 bases and 1 base, with 12 bases remaining between them. Per the germline V gene, CDR1 is DFQATT and CDR2 is SNEGSKA (reference sequence). The CDR3 has 14 residues. CDR3 DNA: TGCAGTGCTAAAGAGGGAACCGGCACAGATACGCAGTATTTT. The encoded protein is CSAKEGTGTDTQYF.

This chain links TRBV4-3 with TRBJ1-6; the D gene is possibly TRBD1 (5 bases). Germline V gene lookup returns CDR1 LGHNA and CDR2 YSLEER. With 4 bases removed from V and 7 bases from J, the gap between germline ends came to 17 bases. The CDR3 extends over 16 amino acids. The CDR3, as DNA: TGCGCCAGCAGCCCGTTGTCCGGGACGGGGAATTCACCCCTCCACTTT. Translating gives CASSPLSGTGNSPLHF.

The sample holds a few counts of this clonotype. The V gene is TRBV21-1, the J gene TRBJ1-2. TRBV21-1 is given as a pseudogene. The CDR3 has 15 amino acids. For the CDR3, the DNA is TGTGCCAGCAGCGCCCGAAGGTCAGTAAACTATGGCTACACCTTC. It yields the protein CASSARRSVNYGYTF.

At least ten counts were recorded for this clonotype. The rearrangement uses TRBV4-2 and TRBJ2-5, with D unclear. This CDR3 is built from 14 residues. Germline V CDR1 and CDR2: LGHNA, YNFKEQ. V lost 3 bases, J lost 1 base, and 9 bases lay in between. This CDR3 reads CASSQSGSQETQYF. The CDR3 region has the DNA TGTGCCAGCAGCCAGTCTGGTAGCCAAGAGACCCAGTACTTC.

The chain combines TRBV7-2 with TRBJ2-5, with TRBD2 matching over 8 bases. The length of the CDR3 is 15 residues. Germline loops: CDR1 SGHTA, CDR2 FQGNSA. With 4 bases clipped from V and 2 bases from J, the junction kept 6 bases outside the gene matches. Here the CDR3 reads CASSSPSGPQETQYF. The CDR3, as DNA: TGTGCCAGCAGCTCCCCTAGCGGGCCTCAAGAGACCCAGTACTTC.

This clonotype was detected ten times or more. At one end the junction does not follow the germline gene, possibly because of a read error. This rearrangement joins TRBV5-1 to TRBJ2-3; D perhaps matches TRBD2 (5 bases). The CDR3 extends over 15 amino acids. CDR1 is SGHRS and CDR2 is YFSETQ in the germline V gene. The CDR3 region is CASSLRAGSTDTQYF. Written as DNA, the CDR3 is TGTGCCAGCAGCTTGCGGGCGGGTAGCACAGATACGCAGTATTTT.

The chain uses TRBV27 and TRBJ2-5, with D perhaps being TRBD1 or TRBD2 (6 bases each). Germline V lookup: CDR1 MNHEY, CDR2 SMNVEV (reference sequence). With 1 base removed from V and 5 bases from J, the gap between germline ends came to 14 bases. The length of the CDR3 is 15 residues. The CDR3 DNA reads as TGTGCCAGCAGTTTATTCGGGGGCCAGGGGGAGACCCAGTACTTC. Amino acid sequence: CASSLFGGQGETQYF.

The chain carries TRBV6-5 and TRBJ2-1; D might be TRBD1 (6 bases). V lost 0 bases and J lost 15, with 15 bases in between. The CDR3 length is 13 residues. Germline CDR1 and CDR2: MNHEY and SVGAGI. CDR3 residues: CASSYSRLGGTFF. The CDR3 DNA sequence: TGTGCCAGCAGTTACTCCCGGCTTGGGGGCACGTTCTTC.

This clonotype has more than one count but fewer than ten. The CDR3 DNA is TGCGCCAGCAGCTTGAGATCGGACAGGGGGACAGAGACCCAGTACTTC. Its translation is CASSLRSDRGTETQYF. J is TRBJ2-5 and V is TRBV5-1; 10 bases are a match to TRBD1. The CDR3 is 16 amino acids. Germline trimming cut 1 base from V and 4 bases from J; bases unmatched to any gene: 7. Germline V gene lookup returns CDR1 SGHRS and CDR2 YFSETQ.

In this sample, this clonotype turned up many times. The V gene is TRBV7-9, the J gene TRBJ2-3, with D perhaps matching TRBD2 (6 bases). The CDR3 loop spans 12 amino acids. V shed 8 bases and J shed 4 bases, with 10 bases lying between them. Germline V gives CDR1 SEHNR, CDR2 FQNEAQ (reference sequence). CDR3 in DNA: TGTGCCAGCTCCATAGCGGCAGATACGCAGTATTTT. Protein: CASSIAADTQYF. The full variable domain, rest sourced from reference TRBV7-9 and TRBJ2-3, is DTGVSQNPRHKITKRGQNVTFRCDPISEHNRLYWYRQTLGQGPEFLTYFQNEAQLEKSRLLSDRFSAERPKGSFSTLEIQRTEQGDSAMYLCASSIAADTQYFGPGTRLTVL.

In this sample, this clonotype turned up many times. This chain links TRBV20-1 with TRBJ1-1; the D is unclear. Trimming took off 5 bases at V and 14 bases at J, with 21 bases between the two ends. The germline CDR1 and CDR2 sequences are DFQATT and SNEGSKA (reference sequence). CDR3 length: 12 amino acids. The chain's CDR3 is CSAGELGPSFFF. DNA of the CDR3: TGCAGTGCTGGGGAATTAGGACCGAGTTTCTTCTTT.

This clonotype was observed at least ten times. V and J are TRBV6-4 and TRBJ2-3; TRBD2 matches 10 bases. The CDR3 is made up of 15 amino acids. Germline CDR1 is MRHNA and CDR2 is SNTAGT. V lost 4 bases to trimming and J lost 1 base; unmatched junction nucleotides: 2. The CDR3 loop reads CASSALAGGTDTQYF. The CDR3 DNA follows: TGTGCCAGCAGTGCGCTAGCGGGGGGCACAGATACGCAGTATTTT.

The table lists this clonotype with a few counts. The V call is TRBV29-1, the J call TRBJ2-3; unclear D gene. CDR3 length: 17 residues. Trimming pared 5 bases from V and 0 bases from J, leaving 21 bases between. Germline-derived CDR1 and CDR2 are SQVTM and ANQGSEA. The CDR3 spells CSVRAPVTDPSTDTQYF. In DNA form, the CDR3 reads TGCAGCGTTAGGGCGCCCGTCACCGACCCTAGCACAGATACGCAGTATTTT.

The gene calls are TRBV2 and TRBJ1-1, with D unresolved. This CDR3 spans 13 amino acids. V gave up 0 bases and J gave up 7 bases, with 9 bases separating them. Germline CDR1 SNHLY, CDR2 FYNNEI. DNA of the CDR3: TGTGCCAGCAGTGAAGCTGGAGGGCGTGAAGCTTTCTTT. Its protein is CASSEAGGREAFF.

The rearrangement links TRBV5-1 to TRBJ2-5; D perhaps matches TRBD1 (5 bases). The CDR3 consists of 16 residues. The germline gives CDR1 SGHRS, CDR2 YFSETQ. The V gene lost 4 bases and the J gene lost 4 bases, with 20 bases spanning the gap. The CDR3 reads CASSKPTVLPAETQYF. The CDR3 DNA follows: TGCGCCAGCAGCAAGCCGACAGTCCTACCCGCAGAGACCCAGTACTTC.

This clonotype has more than one count but fewer than ten. The V call is TRBV6-1, the J call TRBJ1-5; D gene ambiguous. There are 13 residues in the CDR3. V was cut by 7 bases and J by 9 bases, with 16 bases left in between. Germline assignment: CDR1 MNHNS and CDR2 SASEGT. This chain's CDR3 is CASTETIASPQHF. DNA for the CDR3: TGTGCCAGCACCGAGACAATAGCCTCGCCCCAGCATTTT.

This clonotype was detected ten times or more. The V and J genes are TRBV5-1 and TRBJ1-1; tentatively, D is TRBD1 (5 bases). Between the trimmed V and J ends, which lost 7 bases and 5 bases, there was a span of 15 bases. The CDR3 is made up of 13 amino acids. Per the germline V gene, CDR1 is SGHRS and CDR2 is YFSETQ. The CDR3 sequence is CASGEVWGTEAFF. The CDR3, as DNA: TGCGCCAGCGGGGAGGTCTGGGGGACTGAAGCTTTCTTT. The full variable domain, completed using reference TRBV5-1 and TRBJ1-1, is KAGVTQTPRYLIKTRGQQVTLSCSPISGHRSVSWYQQTPGQGLQFLFEYFSETQRNKGNFPGRFSGRQFSNSRSEMNVSTLELGDSALYLCASGEVWGTEAFFGQGTRLTVV.

The table lists this clonotype with many counts. J is TRBJ2-5 and V is TRBV12-3 or TRBV12-4; D uncertain. V was trimmed by 4 bases and J by 5 bases, leaving 5 bases between them. CDR3 length: 11 amino acids. The CDR3 nucleotides are TGTGCCAGCAGTTGGCGGGAGACCCAGTACTTC. It encodes CASSWRETQYF.

The sample holds many counts of this clonotype. V is TRBV3-1 and J is TRBJ2-1; D uncertain. The CDR3 is 14 amino acids. Trimming left V 4 bases short and J 1 base short, with 8 bases between. Looked up from germline, CDR1 is LGHDT and CDR2 is YNNKEL (reference sequence). The CDR3 reads CASSREGSYNEQFF. In DNA, the CDR3 is TGTGCCAGCAGCCGTGAAGGGTCCTACAATGAGCAGTTCTTC.

This chain joins TRBV5-5 and TRBJ2-5; D uncertain. The ends were cut back, 2 bases at V and 5 bases at J, with 10 bases in the middle. The CDR3 runs to 13 residues. Germline CDR1 reads SGHKS; CDR2 reads YYEKEE (reference sequence). CDR3 coding DNA: TGTGCCAGCAGCTTTCCCACCACCGAGACCCAGTACTTC. Amino acids: CASSFPTTETQYF.

This clonotype occurred many times. The rearrangement uses TRBV2 and TRBJ2-7; possibly TRBD1 for D (5 bases). The CDR3 is 16 residues long. Germline V gene lookup returns CDR1 SNHLY and CDR2 FYNNEI. Deletions cut 0 bases from V and 0 bases from J, with 12 bases between. As DNA, the CDR3 is TGTGCCAGCAGTGAAGCCCGGACATACTTCTCCTACGAGCAGTACGTC. Translation gives CASSEARTYFSYEQYV.

In this sample, this clonotype turned up many times. The J gene is TRBJ2-3, the V gene TRBV27; 9 nucleotides align to TRBD2. The CDR3 is made up of 15 amino acids. CDR1 MNHEY and CDR2 SMNVEV come from the germline V gene (reference sequence). After removal of 6 bases from V and 0 bases from J, the junction contained 4 bases not matched to a gene. This CDR3 is CASSRAGGSTDTQYF. The CDR3 DNA reads TGTGCCAGCAGCCGAGCGGGGGGAAGCACAGATACGCAGTATTTT.

In this sample, this clonotype turned up many times. The rearrangement uses TRBV7-2 and TRBJ2-1; 7 bases agree with TRBD1. The V segment lost 3 bases and the J segment 9 bases; nucleotides outside the gene matches: 5. The CDR3 has 13 residues. Per the germline V gene, CDR1 is SGHTA and CDR2 is FQGNSA. The CDR3 loop reads CASSFSGGFEQFF. The CDR3 DNA follows: TGTGCCAGCAGCTTTTCAGGGGGTTTTGAGCAGTTCTTC.

There are a few counts of this clonotype. The chain combines TRBV7-2 with TRBJ2-1; unclear D gene. Germline values: CDR1 SGHTA, CDR2 FQGNSA. The CDR3 runs 13 residues. Trimming left V 2 bases short and J 3 bases short, with 5 bases between. The CDR3 DNA is TGTGCCAGCAGCTTAATCCGCTACAATGAGCAGTTCTTC. Protein: CASSLIRYNEQFF.

This clonotype was detected ten times or more. The rearrangement joins TRBV7-9 to TRBJ2-1; 7 nucleotides line up with TRBD1. With 5 bases clipped from V and 0 bases from J, the junction kept 4 bases outside the gene matches. The CDR3 runs 15 residues. Looked up from germline, CDR1 is SEHNR and CDR2 is FQNEAQ (reference sequence). CDR3 nucleotides: TGTGCCAGCAGCGGGACAGCCAGCTCCTACAATGAGCAGTTCTTC. It is translated as CASSGTASSYNEQFF.